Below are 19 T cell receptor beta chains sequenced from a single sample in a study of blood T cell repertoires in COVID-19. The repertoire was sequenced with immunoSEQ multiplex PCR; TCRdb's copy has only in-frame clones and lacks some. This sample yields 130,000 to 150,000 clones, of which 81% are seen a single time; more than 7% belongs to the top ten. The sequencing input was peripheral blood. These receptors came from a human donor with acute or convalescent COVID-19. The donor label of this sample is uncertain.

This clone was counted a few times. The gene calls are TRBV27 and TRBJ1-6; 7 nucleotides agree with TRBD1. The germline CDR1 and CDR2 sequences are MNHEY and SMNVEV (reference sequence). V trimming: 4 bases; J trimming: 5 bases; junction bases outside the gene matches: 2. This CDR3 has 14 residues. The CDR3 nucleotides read TGTGCCAGCAGTTGGGACAGCCATAATTCACCCCTCCACTTT. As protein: CASSWDSHNSPLHF.

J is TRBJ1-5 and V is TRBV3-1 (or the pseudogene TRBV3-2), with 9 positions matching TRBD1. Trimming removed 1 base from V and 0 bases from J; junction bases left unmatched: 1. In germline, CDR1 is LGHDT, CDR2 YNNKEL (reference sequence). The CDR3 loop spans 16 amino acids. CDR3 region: CASSQGTGDSNQPQHF. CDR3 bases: TGTGCCAGCAGCCAAGGGACAGGGGATAGCAATCAGCCCCAGCATTTT.

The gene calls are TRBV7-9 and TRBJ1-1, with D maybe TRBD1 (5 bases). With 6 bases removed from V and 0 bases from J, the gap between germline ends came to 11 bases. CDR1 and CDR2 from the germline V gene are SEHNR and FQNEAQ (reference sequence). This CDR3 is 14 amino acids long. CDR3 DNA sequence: TGTGCCAGCAGGCCGGGGGTGCTGAACACTGAAGCTTTCTTT. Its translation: CASRPGVLNTEAFF.

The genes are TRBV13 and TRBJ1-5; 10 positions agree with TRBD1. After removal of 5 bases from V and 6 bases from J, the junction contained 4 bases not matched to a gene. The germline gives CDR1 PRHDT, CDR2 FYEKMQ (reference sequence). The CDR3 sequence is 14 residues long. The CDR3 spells CASSPGQGGQPQHF. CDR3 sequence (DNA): TGTGCCAGCAGCCCCGGACAGGGGGGTCAGCCCCAGCATTTT.

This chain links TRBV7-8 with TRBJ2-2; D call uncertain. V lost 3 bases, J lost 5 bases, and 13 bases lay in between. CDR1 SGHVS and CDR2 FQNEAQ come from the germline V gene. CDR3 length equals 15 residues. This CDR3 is CASSLAELRTGELFF. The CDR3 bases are TGTGCCAGCAGCTTGGCGGAGTTGAGGACCGGGGAGCTGTTTTTT.

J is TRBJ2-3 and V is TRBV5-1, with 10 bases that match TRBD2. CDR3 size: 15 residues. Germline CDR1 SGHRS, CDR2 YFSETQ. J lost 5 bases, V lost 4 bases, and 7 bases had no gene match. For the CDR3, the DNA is TGCGCCAGCAGCCCCCTAGCGGGGGTTGGAGATACGCAGTATTTT. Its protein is CASSPLAGVGDTQYF.

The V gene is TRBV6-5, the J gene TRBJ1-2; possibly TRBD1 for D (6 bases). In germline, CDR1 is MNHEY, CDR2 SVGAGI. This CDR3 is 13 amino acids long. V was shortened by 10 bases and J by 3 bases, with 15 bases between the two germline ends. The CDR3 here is CATGRGGHYGYTF. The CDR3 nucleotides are TGTGCCACCGGGCGGGGGGGCCACTATGGCTACACCTTC.

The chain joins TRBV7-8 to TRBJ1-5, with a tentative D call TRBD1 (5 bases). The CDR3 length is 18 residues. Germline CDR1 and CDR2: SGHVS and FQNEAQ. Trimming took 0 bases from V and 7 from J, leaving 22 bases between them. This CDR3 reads CASSLARGPSSRYQPQHF. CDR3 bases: TGTGCCAGCAGCTTAGCGCGGGGACCCTCCTCGCGGTACCAGCCCCAGCATTTT.

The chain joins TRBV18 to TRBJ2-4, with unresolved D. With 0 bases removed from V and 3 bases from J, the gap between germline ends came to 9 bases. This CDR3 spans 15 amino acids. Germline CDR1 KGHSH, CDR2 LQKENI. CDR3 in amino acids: CASSPPSPVKNIQYF. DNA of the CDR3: TGTGCCAGCTCACCACCGAGTCCGGTCAAAAACATTCAGTACTTC.

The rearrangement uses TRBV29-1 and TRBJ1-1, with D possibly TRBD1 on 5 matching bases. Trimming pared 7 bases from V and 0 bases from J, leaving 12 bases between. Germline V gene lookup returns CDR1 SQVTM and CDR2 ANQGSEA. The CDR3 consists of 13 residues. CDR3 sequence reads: CSGRQGLNTEAFF. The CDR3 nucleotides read TGCAGCGGCCGGCAGGGTCTGAACACTGAAGCTTTCTTT.

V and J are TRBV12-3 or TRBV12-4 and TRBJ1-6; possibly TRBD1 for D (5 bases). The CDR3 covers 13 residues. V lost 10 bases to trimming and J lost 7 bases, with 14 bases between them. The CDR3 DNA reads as TGTGCCACCCAACAAGGGGCCAATTCACCCCTCCACTTT. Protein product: CATQQGANSPLHF.

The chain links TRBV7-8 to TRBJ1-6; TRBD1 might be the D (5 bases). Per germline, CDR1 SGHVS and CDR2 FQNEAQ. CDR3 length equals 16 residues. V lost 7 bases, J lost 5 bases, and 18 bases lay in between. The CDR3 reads CASTLSAGRNNSPLHF. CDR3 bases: TGTGCCAGCACCCTTTCGGCAGGGAGGAATAATTCACCCCTCCACTTT.

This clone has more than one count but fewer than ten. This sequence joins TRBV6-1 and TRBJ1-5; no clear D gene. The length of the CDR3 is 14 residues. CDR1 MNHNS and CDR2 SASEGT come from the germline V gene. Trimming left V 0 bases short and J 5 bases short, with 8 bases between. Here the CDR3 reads CASSEAHRDQPQHF. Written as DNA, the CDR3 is TGTGCCAGCAGTGAAGCACACCGTGATCAGCCCCAGCATTTT.

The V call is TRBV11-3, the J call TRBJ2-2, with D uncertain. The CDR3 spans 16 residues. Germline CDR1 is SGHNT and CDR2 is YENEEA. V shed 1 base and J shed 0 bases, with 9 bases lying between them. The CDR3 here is CASSLGQFANTGELFF. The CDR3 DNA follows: TGTGCCAGCAGCTTAGGACAATTCGCGAACACCGGGGAGCTGTTTTTT.

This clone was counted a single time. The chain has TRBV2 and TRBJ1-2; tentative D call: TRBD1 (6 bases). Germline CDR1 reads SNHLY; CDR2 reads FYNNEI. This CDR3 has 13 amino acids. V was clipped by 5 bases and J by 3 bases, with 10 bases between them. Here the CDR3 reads CASSYRVDYGYTF. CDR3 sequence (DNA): TGTGCCAGCAGTTACAGGGTCGACTATGGCTACACCTTC. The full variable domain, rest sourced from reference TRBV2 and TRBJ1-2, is EPEVTQTPSHQVTQMGQEVILRCVPISNHLYFYWYRQILGQKVEFLVSFYNNEISEKSEIFDDQFSVERPDGSNFTLKIRSTKLEDSAMYFCASSYRVDYGYTFGSGTRLTVV.

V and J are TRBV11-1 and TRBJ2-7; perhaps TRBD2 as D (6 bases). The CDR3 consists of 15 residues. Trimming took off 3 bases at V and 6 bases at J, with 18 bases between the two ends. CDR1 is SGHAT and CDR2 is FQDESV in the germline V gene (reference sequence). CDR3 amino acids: CASSFLGTGGGEQYF. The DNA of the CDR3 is TGTGCCAGCAGCTTTCTCGGGACTGGGGGAGGCGAGCAGTACTTC. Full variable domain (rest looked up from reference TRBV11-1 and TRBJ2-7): EAEVAQSPRYKITEKSQAVAFWCDPISGHATLYWYRQILGQGPELLVQFQDESVVDDSQLPKDRFSAERLKGVDSTLKIQPAELGDSAMYLCASSFLGTGGGEQYFGPGTRLTVT.

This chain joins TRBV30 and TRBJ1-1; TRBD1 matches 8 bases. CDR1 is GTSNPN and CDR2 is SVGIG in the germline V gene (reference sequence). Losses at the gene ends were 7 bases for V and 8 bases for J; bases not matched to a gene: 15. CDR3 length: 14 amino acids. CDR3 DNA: TGTGCCTATGACAGGGGAGGAAAGTCGGGGGAAGCTTTCTTT. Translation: CAYDRGGKSGEAFF.

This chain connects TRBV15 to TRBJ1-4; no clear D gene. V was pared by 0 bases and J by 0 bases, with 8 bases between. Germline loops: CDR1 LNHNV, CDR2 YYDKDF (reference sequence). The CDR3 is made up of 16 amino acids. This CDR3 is CATSRDHDTTNEKLFF. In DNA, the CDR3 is TGTGCCACCAGCAGAGATCACGACACAACTAATGAAAAACTGTTTTTT.

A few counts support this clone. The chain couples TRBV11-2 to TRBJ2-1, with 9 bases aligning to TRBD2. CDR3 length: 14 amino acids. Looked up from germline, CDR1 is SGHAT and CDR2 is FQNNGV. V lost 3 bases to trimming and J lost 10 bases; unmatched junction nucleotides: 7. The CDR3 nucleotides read TGTGCCAGCAGCTTCGGCGGGGGGGCCGGAGAGCAGTTCTTC. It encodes CASSFGGGAGEQFF.